The 19 T cell receptor beta chains below all came from one sample that was sequenced in a study of blood T cell repertoires in COVID-19 (TCRdb year 2020). Libraries were built with the immunoSEQ multiplex PCR assay. Imported from immuneACCESS, the table was reduced by TCRdb to in-frame sequences with V and J called. These copies leave out some clones; in studies compared against another copy, an unresolved V gene accounts for under half, and the cause of the remainder is not known. The sample records about 59,000 clones, around nine tenths of which are singletons. The ten largest account for roughly 15% of the sample. Sequencing used peripheral blood. The source of these receptors is an elderly man with acute or convalescent COVID-19.

V gene TRBV29-1 combines with J gene TRBJ2-3, with D hard to call. The CDR3 runs 13 residues. The V end was cut by 0 bases, the J end by 2 bases, with 6 bases between. Germline assignment: CDR1 SQVTM and CDR2 ANQGSEA. DNA for the CDR3: TGCAGCGTTGAAGACAGGTCCACAGATACGCAGTATTTT. Translating gives CSVEDRSTDTQYF.

This clone has a handful of counts. This chain links TRBV7-4 with TRBJ1-5; TRBD1 matches at 7 bases. CDR1 and CDR2 (germline): SGHVT, SQSDAQ. Trimming took 4 bases from V and 3 from J; bases not matched to a gene: 9. The CDR3 runs 16 residues. In DNA form, the CDR3 reads TGTGCCAGCAGCTCCAAGGACAGGCTCTTCAATCAGCCCCAGCATTTT. Translating gives CASSSKDRLFNQPQHF.

The chain recombines TRBV5-4 with TRBJ2-5; D ambiguous. This CDR3 comprises 13 residues. Germline V gene lookup returns CDR1 SGHNT and CDR2 YYREEE (reference sequence). Trimming took off 4 bases at V and 2 bases at J, with 9 bases between the two ends. The CDR3 region is CASSPKQQETQYF. The CDR3 coding sequence is TGTGCCAGCAGCCCGAAGCAACAAGAGACCCAGTACTTC.

The chain carries TRBV24-1 and TRBJ2-5, with 15 bases fitting TRBD2. The CDR3 extends over 17 amino acids. Germline assignment: CDR1 KGHDR and CDR2 SFDVKD. V lost 4 bases and J lost 5; bases outside the gene matches: 7. The CDR3 DNA is TGTGCCACCAGTGACCCAGGACTAGCGGGGGGGCGCGAGACCCAGTACTTC. Its protein is CATSDPGLAGGRETQYF.

The rearrangement links TRBV5-1 to TRBJ1-3; D gene ambiguous. Germline assignment: CDR1 SGHRS and CDR2 YFSETQ. The CDR3 is 15 residues long. Trimming stripped 1 base from V and 2 bases from J, with 10 bases between. CDR3 amino acids: CASSLSGVPGNTIYF. CDR3 sequence (DNA): TGCGCCAGCAGCTTGTCCGGGGTGCCTGGAAACACCATATATTTT.

This clone was observed once. The chain employs TRBV5-1 and TRBJ2-7, with 7 bases aligning to TRBD1. The CDR3 is 14 residues long. J gave up 3 bases and V 0 bases, and 3 bases lay outside the gene matches. Germline CDR1 and CDR2: SGHRS and YFSETQ. CDR3 loop: CASSLGQGSYEQYF. As DNA, the CDR3 is TGCGCCAGCAGCTTGGGACAGGGAAGCTACGAGCAGTACTTC. The full variable domain, completed using reference TRBV5-1 and TRBJ2-7, is KAGVTQTPRYLIKTRGQQVTLSCSPISGHRSVSWYQQTPGQGLQFLFEYFSETQRNKGNFPGRFSGRQFSNSRSEMNVSTLELGDSALYLCASSLGQGSYEQYFGPGTRLTVT.

In this sample, this clone turned up once. V and J are TRBV7-9 and TRBJ1-1; 10 positions agree with TRBD1. This CDR3 contains 11 residues. Germline V CDR1 and CDR2: SEHNR, FQNEAQ (reference sequence). V shed 5 bases, J shed 11 bases, and the junction held 2 bases outside the gene matches. CDR3 nucleotides: TGTGCCAGCAGCCCGGGACAGGGGGCTTTCTTT. Translation gives CASSPGQGAFF.

V is TRBV6-5 and J is TRBJ2-2; a possible D gene is TRBD2 (5 bases). The CDR3 is 12 residues long. CDR1 is MNHEY, CDR2 SVGAGI, per germline. V was clipped by 6 bases and J by 9 bases, with 11 bases between them. In DNA, the CDR3 is TGTGCCAGCAGGCGGGCCGATAGGGAGCTGTTTTTT. It codes for CASRRADRELFF.

As DNA, the CDR3 is TGTGCCAGCAGTCCCCCCGGCAGGGGGCGGGCTAATGAAAAACTGTTTTTT. Translated: CASSPPGRGRANEKLFF. The V and J genes are TRBV28 and TRBJ1-4, with 8 bases aligning to TRBD1. The junction had 11 bases not matched to a gene; V was cut back by 5 bases and J by 3 bases. The CDR3 is made up of 17 amino acids. CDR1 MDHEN and CDR2 SYDVKM come from the germline V gene. Using reference TRBV28 and TRBJ1-4 for the parts outside the CDR3, the full variable domain is DVKVTQSSRYLVKRTGEKVFLECVQDMDHENMFWYRQDPGLGLRLIYFSYDVKMKEKGDIPEGYSVSREKKERFSLILESASTNQTSMYLCASSPPGRGRANEKLFFGSGTQLSVL.

The chain couples TRBV18 to TRBJ1-1; weak D call: TRBD1 (6 bases). The germline V and J ends were trimmed by 3 bases and 1 base, with 12 bases remaining between them. Per the germline V gene, CDR1 is KGHSH and CDR2 is LQKENI. The CDR3 length is 15 residues. The CDR3 region is CASSPGQGPNTEAFF. CDR3 sequence (DNA): TGTGCCAGCTCACCCGGGCAGGGGCCGAACACTGAAGCTTTCTTT.

The genes are TRBV6-5 and TRBJ2-7; 12 bases line up with TRBD1. CDR3 length equals 15 residues. V lost 6 bases to trimming and J lost 3 bases; unmatched junction nucleotides: 6. The germline V gene encodes CDR1 MNHEY and CDR2 SVGAGI. The CDR3 nucleotides are TGTGCCAGCAGCCCCGGGACAGGGGGCTTCTACGAGCAGTACTTC. Its protein product is CASSPGTGGFYEQYF.

The V gene is TRBV7-3, the J gene TRBJ1-6; 9 bases align to TRBD1. The germline gives CDR1 SGHTA, CDR2 FQGTGA. V trimming: 1 base; J trimming: 9 bases; junction bases outside the gene matches: 1. The CDR3 has 14 amino acids. DNA of the CDR3: TGTGCCAGCAGCTTAAACAGGGGGCGTTCACCCCTCCACTTT. It translates to CASSLNRGRSPLHF.

V and J are TRBV10-3 and TRBJ2-2, with D unresolved. CDR1 is ENHRY and CDR2 is SYGVKD in the germline V gene. The CDR3 spans 18 residues. V lost 10 bases and J lost 0, with 24 bases in between. The CDR3 DNA reads as TGTGCCACCCTATCCCCCCTCATAACAGTCACGAACACCGGGGAGCTGTTTTTT. This translates into CATLSPLITVTNTGELFF.

The genes are TRBV28 and TRBJ1-3; D gene uncertain. V dropped 5 bases and J dropped 0 bases, with 8 bases sitting between them. Germline V CDR1 and CDR2: MDHEN, SYDVKM. The CDR3 extends over 14 amino acids. The CDR3 nucleotides read TGTGCCAGCAGTCCCCAGTCCTCTGGAAACACCATATATTTT. It encodes CASSPQSSGNTIYF.

This sequence joins TRBV7-2 and TRBJ1-1, with unresolved D. The germline gives CDR1 SGHTA, CDR2 FQGNSA. Trimming took off 5 bases at V and 1 base at J, with 23 bases between the two ends. This CDR3 is 18 amino acids long. CDR3: CASSRKGGSLAGNTEAFF. CDR3 bases: TGTGCCAGCAGCCGCAAGGGAGGGAGTCTCGCGGGGAACACTGAAGCTTTCTTT.

This chain joins TRBV6-4 and TRBJ2-6, with TRBD2 matching over 11 bases. There are 20 residues in the CDR3. CDR1 is MRHNA and CDR2 is SNTAGT in the germline V gene. The V and J ends lost 1 base and 1 base, in that order; junction bases with no gene match: 9. CDR3 loop: CASSDYYSGGAISGANVLTF. For the CDR3, the DNA is TGTGCCAGCAGTGACTATTATAGCGGGGGGGCCATTTCTGGGGCCAACGTCCTGACTTTC.

J is TRBJ1-4 and V is TRBV11-2; 9 bases are a match to TRBD1. CDR1 and CDR2 from the germline V gene are SGHAT and FQNNGV. J was trimmed by 7 bases and V by 5 bases; bases with no gene match: 5. The CDR3 covers 14 residues. This CDR3 is CASSPGQGFEKLFF. CDR3 bases: TGTGCCAGCAGCCCGGGACAGGGTTTTGAAAAACTGTTTTTT.

J is TRBJ2-2 and V is TRBV11-1, with TRBD2 matching over 10 bases. Germline trimming cut 2 bases from V and 4 bases from J; bases unmatched to any gene: 4. Looked up from germline, CDR1 is SGHAT and CDR2 is FQDESV (reference sequence). The CDR3 is 16 amino acids. The CDR3 here is CASSLRVAGGTGELFF. Written as DNA, the CDR3 is TGTGCCAGCAGCTTAAGGGTAGCGGGGGGCACCGGGGAGCTGTTTTTT.

J is TRBJ1-6 and V is TRBV5-6; D is ambiguous. The germline V gene has CDR1 SGHDT and CDR2 YYEEEE. The CDR3 has 15 amino acids. The V end lost 3 bases, the J end lost 4 bases, and 11 bases lay between the germline ends. For the CDR3, the DNA is TGTGCCAGCAGCTCCTCAGGATCATATAATTCACCCCTCCACTTT. Protein product: CASSSSGSYNSPLHF.